These T cell receptor beta chains were read from a single sample in a study of identical twins. Each CDR3 protein gets one entry after TCRdb re-called the 5' RACE reads with MiXCR. The sample has 450,000 or so distinct CDR3 sequences; more than 20% are singletons. These data also featured in a second study, about T cells expressing NK-cell markers.

The sample comprised CD4+ T cells sorted from blood. Receptors were obtained from a woman aged 18 to 35 in good health. CDR3s include the opening cysteine and the closing phenylalanine or tryptophan. Each record gives: J gene, V gene, clone size, D gene, CDR3 DNA, CDR3 protein. D genes are given only for firm matches. Some rows have no size entry. The others give once, few or many, or a class for an expanded clone.

J: TRBJ2-7; V: TRBV9; size: NA; D: NA; DNA: TGTGCCAGCAGCGTAGACCCGGATGTTTACGAGCAGTACTTC; CDR3: CASSVDPDVYEQYF
J: TRBJ1-5; V: TRBV20-1; size: NA; D: NA; DNA: TGCAGTGCTAGAGTGTATGAGGGCCACCAGCCCCAGCATTTT; CDR3: CSARVYEGHQPQHF
J: TRBJ2-7; V: TRBV27; size: NA; D: TRBD2; DNA: TGTGCCAGCAGTCCTAGGGGCGGGGGGGCTTACGAGCAGTACTTC; CDR3: CASSPRGGGAYEQYF
J: TRBJ2-3; V: TRBV18; size: NA; D: TRBD2; DNA: TGTGCCAGCTCACCCTTTAGCGGGGGGGCTAGCACAGATACGCAGTATTTT; CDR3: CASSPFSGGASTDTQYF
J: TRBJ2-7; V: TRBV2; size: few; D: NA; DNA: TGTGCCAGCAGTGAGGTTTACGAGCAGTACTTC; CDR3: CASSEVYEQYF
J: TRBJ2-3; V: TRBV7-2; size: few; D: TRBD2; DNA: TGTGCCAGCAGCCTGTATAGCGGGAGCACAGATACGCAGTATTTT; CDR3: CASSLYSGSTDTQYF
J: TRBJ2-1; V: TRBV7-9; size: few; D: NA; DNA: TGTGCCAGCAGCTTAGAAGGCTCTAATGAGCAGTTCTTC; CDR3: CASSLEGSNEQFF
J: TRBJ1-4; V: TRBV6-1; size: NA; D: TRBD1; DNA: TGTGCCAGCAGACCGGGACAGAATAATGAAAAACTGTTTTTT; CDR3: CASRPGQNNEKLFF
J: TRBJ1-2; V: TRBV10-3; size: few; D: NA; DNA: TGTGCCATCAGTGAGGGTTCGGGAGGCTACACCTTC; CDR3: CAISEGSGGYTF
J: TRBJ1-5; V: TRBV6-2/TRBV6-3; size: NA; D: NA; DNA: TGTGCCAGCAGTTTACATACCCAGCCCCAGCATTTT; CDR3: CASSLHTQPQHF
J: TRBJ1-1; V: TRBV12-3/TRBV12-4; size: NA; D: NA; DNA: TGTGCCAGCAGGGACGGACAGAAGGACACTGAAGCTTTCTTT; CDR3: CASRDGQKDTEAFF
J: TRBJ2-5; V: TRBV20-1; size: NA; D: TRBD2; DNA: TGCAGTGCTAGACGGGAGGGCGGAGAGACCCAGTACTTC; CDR3: CSARREGGETQYF
J: TRBJ1-1; V: TRBV27; size: few; D: TRBD1; DNA: TGTGCCAGCAGTTTAAGGGGGCAGATCCTCACTGAAGCTTTCTTT; CDR3: CASSLRGQILTEAFF
J: TRBJ2-7; V: TRBV12-3/TRBV12-4; size: NA; D: NA; DNA: TGTGCCAGCAGTTTCTCCCGGGTCTACGAGCAGTACTTC; CDR3: CASSFSRVYEQYF
J: TRBJ2-7; V: TRBV7-9; size: few; D: NA; DNA: TGTGCCAGCAGCTTAGCCGCGGGCACCTTCTACGAGCAGTACTTC; CDR3: CASSLAAGTFYEQYF
J: TRBJ1-1; V: TRBV2; size: few; D: NA; DNA: TGTGCGACCCACTACGTTCAGGGCACTGAAGCTTTCTTT; CDR3: CATHYVQGTEAFF
J: TRBJ1-1; V: TRBV27; size: NA; D: NA; DNA: TGTGCCAGCCGACCCGGTGGGGGGTCGAACACTGAAGCTTTCTTT; CDR3: CASRPGGGSNTEAFF
J: TRBJ2-1; V: TRBV6-1; size: few; D: NA; DNA: TGTGCCAGCACCCTGCCGGGACGGCCATACAATGAGCAGTTCTTC; CDR3: CASTLPGRPYNEQFF
J: TRBJ2-7; V: TRBV7-2; size: NA; D: NA; DNA: TGTGCCAGCAGCGTTCAAACCCCCTACGAGCAGTACTTC; CDR3: CASSVQTPYEQYF
J: TRBJ2-6; V: TRBV7-3; size: NA; D: NA; DNA: TGTGCCAGCAGCTTACATCCCTCTGGGGCCAACGTCCTGACTTTC; CDR3: CASSLHPSGANVLTF
J: TRBJ2-1; V: TRBV5-5; size: few; D: TRBD2; DNA: TGTGCCAGCAGCTTGAACGGGGGGGCCCATGAGCAGTTCTTC; CDR3: CASSLNGGAHEQFF
J: TRBJ1-6; V: TRBV5-1; size: NA; D: TRBD1; DNA: TGCGCCAGCAGCCGGGGACAGGTTAATTCACCCCTCCACTTT; CDR3: CASSRGQVNSPLHF
J: TRBJ2-2; V: TRBV12-3/TRBV12-4; size: NA; D: NA; DNA: TGTGCCAGCAGAGTAGGGGTGGCCGGGGAGCTGTTTTTT; CDR3: CASRVGVAGELFF
J: TRBJ2-3; V: TRBV29-1; size: NA; D: NA; DNA: TGCAGCGCCCCAGTTGGTGGGACGGATTCAGATACGCAGTATTTT; CDR3: CSAPVGGTDSDTQYF
J: TRBJ1-4; V: TRBV5-4; size: few; D: TRBD1; DNA: TGTGCCAGCAGTCCTCGGACAGGGACGGAAAAACTGTTTTTT; CDR3: CASSPRTGTEKLFF
J: TRBJ2-3; V: TRBV5-1; size: NA; D: TRBD2; DNA: TGCGCCAGCAGCTTGGGCGGGGGGCGCCTGACAGATACGCAGTATTTT; CDR3: CASSLGGGRLTDTQYF
J: TRBJ1-1; V: TRBV3-1; size: NA; D: NA; DNA: TGTGCCAGCAGCCACCGAACAGGTTACACTGAAGCTTTCTTT; CDR3: CASSHRTGYTEAFF
J: TRBJ2-1; V: TRBV20-1; size: NA; D: TRBD2; DNA: TGCAGTGCTAGAGGGCTAGCGGGATCCTCCGGCAATGAGCAGTTCTTC; CDR3: CSARGLAGSSGNEQFF
J: TRBJ2-7; V: TRBV20-1; size: NA; D: TRBD2; DNA: TGCAGTGCAGGTCTAGCGGGAGGGCCGTACGAGCAGTACTTC; CDR3: CSAGLAGGPYEQYF
J: TRBJ2-5; V: TRBV12-3/TRBV12-4; size: few; D: NA; DNA: TGTGCCAGCATGGGTCAAGGGATTGGCAAGACCCAGTACTTC; CDR3: CASMGQGIGKTQYF
J: TRBJ2-7; V: TRBV18; size: NA; D: TRBD2; DNA: TGTGCCAGCTCTCCCGGGGGGGATCGGTCCTACGAGCAGTACTTC; CDR3: CASSPGGDRSYEQYF
J: TRBJ2-1; V: TRBV5-1; size: NA; D: NA; DNA: TGCGCCAGCAGCTTAGAGCCCCCCATACAGCAGTTCTTC; CDR3: CASSLEPPIQQFF
J: TRBJ2-5; V: TRBV10-3; size: few; D: TRBD1; DNA: TGTGCCATCAAAGGGGGCCCGGAGACCCAGTACTTC; CDR3: CAIKGGPETQYF
J: TRBJ2-7; V: TRBV20-1; size: NA; D: TRBD2; DNA: TGCAGTGCCACCGGGACTAGCGGGATCCCCTCCTACGAGCAGTACTTC; CDR3: CSATGTSGIPSYEQYF
J: TRBJ1-1; V: TRBV11-2; size: few; D: NA; DNA: TGTGCCAGCAGCTTGTATGGTCAGGGCGCAGCTTTCTTT; CDR3: CASSLYGQGAAFF
J: TRBJ2-5; V: TRBV5-6; size: NA; D: NA; DNA: TGTGCCAGCAGCTTGAACAGGAAAGAGACCCAGTACTTC; CDR3: CASSLNRKETQYF
J: TRBJ2-1; V: TRBV12-3/TRBV12-4; size: NA; D: NA; DNA: TGTGCCAGCAGTTTTTTCTCGGGTATCTCCTACAATGAGCAGTTCTTC; CDR3: CASSFFSGISYNEQFF
J: TRBJ2-5; V: TRBV6-1; size: NA; D: NA; DNA: TGTGCCAGCGAATCAGGGCGAGAGACCCAGTACTTC; CDR3: CASESGRETQYF
J: TRBJ2-3; V: TRBV6-2/TRBV6-3; size: NA; D: TRBD2; DNA: TGTGCCAGCAGTTACTCCAGCGGGGACACAGATACGCAGTATTTT; CDR3: CASSYSSGDTDTQYF
J: TRBJ2-3; V: TRBV19; size: NA; D: TRBD2; DNA: TGTGCCAGTAGTATGGCTAGCGGGGGGTTTGATACGCAGTATTTT; CDR3: CASSMASGGFDTQYF
J: TRBJ2-5; V: TRBV20-1; size: NA; D: TRBD2; DNA: TGCAGTGCCCCGGATCTAGCGGGCGGGGGAGAGACCCAGTACTTC; CDR3: CSAPDLAGGGETQYF
J: TRBJ2-7; V: TRBV5-1; size: few; D: NA; DNA: TGCGCCAGCAGCTTGATTACAGGGAGGAGGGACTACGAGCAGTACTTC; CDR3: CASSLITGRRDYEQYF
J: TRBJ1-1; V: TRBV29-1; size: few; D: NA; DNA: TGCAGCGTTGACCCGAACACTGAAGCTTTCTTT; CDR3: CSVDPNTEAFF
J: TRBJ1-6; V: TRBV6-1; size: few; D: TRBD1; DNA: TGTGCCAGTAAGACAGGGGATAATTCACCCCTCCACTTT; CDR3: CASKTGDNSPLHF
J: TRBJ2-1; V: TRBV7-2; size: NA; D: NA; DNA: TGTGCCAGCTCACGAGCCTCAAGCTCCTACAATGAGCAGTTCTTC; CDR3: CASSRASSSYNEQFF
J: TRBJ2-1; V: TRBV20-1; size: NA; D: NA; DNA: TGCAGTGCTGGAAATACCATAGCCTCTTCGAATGAGCAGTTCTTC; CDR3: CSAGNTIASSNEQFF
J: TRBJ2-5; V: TRBV5-1; size: NA; D: NA; DNA: TGCGCCAGCAGCTTGGACACAACGGCGGGGGAGACCCAGTACTTC; CDR3: CASSLDTTAGETQYF
J: TRBJ1-1; V: TRBV6-5; size: few; D: TRBD1; DNA: TGTGCCAGCAGTTACCACGGACAGGGGAAGAACACTGAAGCTTTCTTT; CDR3: CASSYHGQGKNTEAFF
J: TRBJ2-3; V: TRBV5-1; size: few; D: NA; DNA: TGCGCCAGCAGCTTCGGGCCTAACCTGGATACGCAGTATTTT; CDR3: CASSFGPNLDTQYF
J: TRBJ2-3; V: TRBV10-3; size: NA; D: NA; DNA: TGTGCCACGACAACAGGGAGGTCCGATACGCAGTATTTT; CDR3: CATTTGRSDTQYF
J: TRBJ2-1; V: TRBV9; size: few; D: TRBD2; DNA: TGTGCCAGCAGCGTAGGGATTAGCGGGAGCGTTGAGCAGTTCTTC; CDR3: CASSVGISGSVEQFF
J: TRBJ2-3; V: TRBV12-3/TRBV12-4; size: NA; D: NA; DNA: TGTGCCAGCAGCAGGGGTTTTGGTGCAGATACGCAGTATTTT; CDR3: CASSRGFGADTQYF
J: TRBJ2-5; V: TRBV3-1; size: few; D: TRBD1; DNA: TGTGCCAGCAGCCAAGGGCAGGGGGACAGGGTGTTGGAGACCCAGTACTTC; CDR3: CASSQGQGDRVLETQYF
J: TRBJ1-2; V: TRBV6-5; size: few; D: TRBD1; DNA: TGTGCCAGCAGTTACTCTCTTGACAGGGTGGCTGGCTACACCTTC; CDR3: CASSYSLDRVAGYTF
J: TRBJ2-1; V: TRBV9; size: few; D: NA; DNA: TGTGCCAGCAGCGCCCCGGGGCCACCCTCCTACAATGAGCAGTTCTTC; CDR3: CASSAPGPPSYNEQFF
J: TRBJ2-2; V: TRBV20-1; size: NA; D: TRBD1; DNA: TGCAGTGCTAGAGGACAGGGGCACGCCGGGGAGCTGTTTTTT; CDR3: CSARGQGHAGELFF
J: TRBJ1-3; V: TRBV12-3/TRBV12-4; size: few; D: TRBD1; DNA: TGTCCCAGTGACAGGGCGACTGGAAACACCATATATTTT; CDR3: CPSDRATGNTIYF
J: TRBJ2-2; V: TRBV7-9; size: few; D: NA; DNA: TGTGCCAGCAGCCATCGACAGGTGAACACCGGGGAGCTGTTTTTT; CDR3: CASSHRQVNTGELFF
J: TRBJ2-3; V: TRBV11-2; size: NA; D: NA; DNA: TGTGCCAGCAGCTTTAGAGCGCTGGGAGTTGATACGCAGTATTTT; CDR3: CASSFRALGVDTQYF